The 20 T cell receptor beta chains below come from one sample, sequenced in a study of shared clonotypes between healthy human individuals. Produced via immunoSEQ multiplex PCR; TCRdb's table is partial and in-frame only. There are 800,000 to 1,200,000 clones in the sample; roughly 74% occur only once, and approximately 0.52% lies in the top ten. Sequencing used memory CD4+ T cells from PBMCs. Subset defined: CD45RA-negative fraction. The receptors were gathered from a man younger than 35 in good health. Some clones in this sample may be carry-over from other donors' samples.

Sample share makes this clone medium-sized. V is TRBV28 and J is TRBJ2-1; the match to TRBD2 covers 12 bases. V shed 4 bases, J shed 7 bases, and the junction held 8 bases outside the gene matches. CDR1 is MDHEN, CDR2 SYDVKM, per germline. The CDR3 consists of 16 residues. CDR3 sequence: CASSWETSGSGNEQFF. CDR3 DNA sequence: TGTGCCAGCAGTTGGGAGACTAGCGGGAGTGGGAATGAGCAGTTCTTC.

The rearrangement uses TRBV28 and TRBJ1-5, with a weak D call TRBD1 (5 bases). CDR1 MDHEN and CDR2 SYDVKM come from the germline V gene. The CDR3 is 14 amino acids. V was trimmed by 8 bases and J by 2 bases, leaving 13 bases between them. CDR3 sequence reads: CASGRDFGNQPQHF. The CDR3 region has the DNA TGTGCCAGCGGGAGGGACTTTGGCAATCAGCCCCAGCATTTT. Full variable domain (outside the CDR3, taken from reference TRBV28 and TRBJ1-5): DVKVTQSSRYLVKRTGEKVFLECVQDMDHENMFWYRQDPGLGLRLIYFSYDVKMKEKGDIPEGYSVSREKKERFSLILESASTNQTSMYLCASGRDFGNQPQHFGDGTRLSIL.

The chain uses TRBV20-1 and TRBJ2-7, with D possibly matching TRBD2 (5 bases). The ends were cut back, 3 bases at V and 6 bases at J, with 9 bases in the middle. The CDR3 runs 11 residues. Germline V gene lookup returns CDR1 DFQATT and CDR2 SNEGSKA (reference sequence). CDR3 sequence (DNA): TGCAGTGCTAGCGGGAATATCGAGCAGTACTTC. Its translation is CSASGNIEQYF.

This sequence joins TRBV29-1 and TRBJ2-3; 9 bases match TRBD1. Germline assignment: CDR1 SQVTM and CDR2 ANQGSEA. The CDR3 loop spans 15 amino acids. V gave up 0 bases and J gave up 1 base; unmatched junction bases: 2. In nucleotides, the CDR3 is TGCAGCGTTGAAGACCGGGACAGGGGCACAGATACGCAGTATTTT. Translation gives CSVEDRDRGTDTQYF.

The chain employs TRBV28 and TRBJ2-5; 8 positions match TRBD2. Germline V lookup: CDR1 MDHEN, CDR2 SYDVKM. The CDR3 extends over 14 amino acids. V was pared by 4 bases and J by 5 bases, with 6 bases of the junction left unmatched. The chain's CDR3 is CASSSPGGTETQYF. The CDR3 nucleotides read TGTGCCAGCAGTTCCCCGGGGGGGACGGAGACCCAGTACTTC.

As DNA, the CDR3 is TGTGCCAGCAGCTCGTCCCCCGGGTCACCCCTCCACTTT. It specifies CASSSSPGSPLHF. The rearrangement joins TRBV7-2 to TRBJ1-6, with D uncertain. The CDR3 runs to 13 residues. CDR1 and CDR2 (germline): SGHTA, FQGNSA. Trimming left V 4 bases short and J 10 bases short, with 11 bases between.

The J gene is TRBJ2-6, the V gene TRBV6-5, with D unclear. This CDR3 comprises 16 residues. Looked up from germline, CDR1 is MNHEY and CDR2 is SVGAGI. Trimming cost V 2 bases and J 0 bases, with 8 bases left between them. The CDR3 loop reads CASSYSQASGANVLTF. CDR3 DNA sequence: TGTGCCAGCAGTTACAGCCAGGCCTCTGGGGCCAACGTCCTGACTTTC.

The J gene is TRBJ1-6, the V gene TRBV7-3; D is unresolved. The CDR3 runs 15 residues. V dropped 2 bases and J dropped 7 bases, with 12 bases sitting between them. CDR1 and CDR2 from the germline V gene are SGHTA and FQGTGA. Written as DNA, the CDR3 is TGTGCCAGCAGCTTAGGCAGTTATCGGAATTCACCCCTCCACTTT. It encodes CASSLGSYRNSPLHF.

The rearrangement joins TRBV5-6 to TRBJ2-2; D ambiguous. CDR1 is SGHDT, CDR2 YYEEEE, per germline. Trimming took 4 bases from V and 5 from J, leaving 15 bases between them. There are 15 residues in the CDR3. CDR3 protein: CASSAEVGRTGELFF. CDR3 in DNA: TGTGCCAGCAGCGCAGAGGTGGGCAGAACCGGGGAGCTGTTTTTT.

The V and J genes are TRBV5-1 and TRBJ2-6; TRBD2 aligns across 8 bases. The CDR3 is made up of 17 amino acids. CDR1 SGHRS and CDR2 YFSETQ come from the germline V gene. V lost 4 bases, J lost 5 bases, and 11 bases stayed unmatched. In DNA, the CDR3 is TGCGCCAGCAGCCCGGGACCCGGGAGGGTTAGGGCCAACGTCCTGACTTTC. The encoded protein is CASSPGPGRVRANVLTF. Based on the CDR3 plus reference TRBV5-1 and TRBJ2-6, the full variable domain is KAGVTQTPRYLIKTRGQQVTLSCSPISGHRSVSWYQQTPGQGLQFLFEYFSETQRNKGNFPGRFSGRQFSNSRSEMNVSTLELGDSALYLCASSPGPGRVRANVLTFGAGSRLTVL.

The chain combines TRBV25-1 with TRBJ1-1; D not certain. With 3 bases removed from V and 5 bases from J, the gap between germline ends came to 10 bases. The V gene's germline CDR1 is MGHDK and CDR2 SYGVNS. This CDR3 spans 13 amino acids. The CDR3 is CASSEGGWTEAFF. The DNA for the CDR3 is TGTGCCAGCAGTGAGGGAGGGTGGACTGAAGCTTTCTTT.

The genes are TRBV7-2 and TRBJ2-7; D is unresolved. Germline CDR1 SGHTA, CDR2 FQGNSA. V was cut by 5 bases and J by 0 bases, with 8 bases left in between. The CDR3 has 13 amino acids. The CDR3 loop reads CASSPTPSYEQYF. The CDR3 region has the DNA TGTGCCAGCAGCCCGACCCCCTCCTACGAGCAGTACTTC.

The J gene is TRBJ2-1, the V gene TRBV5-1, with TRBD1 as a possible D gene (6 bases). CDR1 is SGHRS, CDR2 YFSETQ, per germline. With 2 bases removed from V and 13 bases from J, the gap between germline ends came to 22 bases. The CDR3 is made up of 15 amino acids. CDR3 sequence reads: CASSFETGLPGRQFF. The CDR3 region has the DNA TGCGCCAGCAGCTTTGAGACAGGACTCCCTGGAAGACAGTTCTTC.

V is TRBV4-1 and J is TRBJ1-3; D might be TRBD1 (6 bases). Germline CDR1 reads MGHRA; CDR2 reads YSYEKL. This CDR3 comprises 18 residues. Trimming took 0 bases from V and 3 from J, leaving 18 bases between them. As DNA, the CDR3 is TGCGCCAGCAGCCAAGATAGGGGTCGGGGGGCAGGTGGAAACACCATATATTTT. Translation gives CASSQDRGRGAGGNTIYF.

V is TRBV18 and J is TRBJ1-2; 7 positions agree with TRBD1. J was trimmed by 3 bases and V by 0 bases; bases with no gene match: 4. Per germline, CDR1 KGHSH and CDR2 LQKENI. CDR3 length: 15 amino acids. CDR3 sequence reads: CASSPPQTGDYGYTF. For the CDR3, the DNA is TGTGCCAGCTCACCACCGCAAACAGGGGACTATGGCTACACCTTC.

The chain links TRBV28 to TRBJ1-2; D not resolved. This CDR3 has 12 amino acids. Trimming removed 7 bases from V and 3 bases from J, with 9 bases in between. CDR1 and CDR2 (germline): MDHEN, SYDVKM. The CDR3 region has the DNA TGTGCCAGCATGACGGGGTACTATGGCTACACCTTC. This translates into CASMTGYYGYTF.

The chain combines TRBV18 with TRBJ2-5; 8 bases match TRBD2. Trimming at V came to 2 bases and at J to 1 base, leaving 6 bases not matched to a gene. The CDR3 length is 16 residues. In germline, CDR1 is KGHSH, CDR2 LQKENI. CDR3 sequence reads: CASSPIRAGGQETQYF. The DNA for the CDR3 is TGTGCCAGCTCACCAATTCGCGCGGGGGGCCAAGAGACCCAGTACTTC.

In this sample, this clone turned up once. CDR3 DNA sequence: TGTGCAAGTCGGGGACAGGGCCTTAGCAATCAGCCCCAGCATTTT. It yields the protein CASRGQGLSNQPQHF. The V call is TRBV12-2, the J call TRBJ1-5; the table's D call of TRBD1 was not tested on the DNA. TRBV12-2 is a listed pseudogene. The CDR3 has 15 amino acids.

V and J are TRBV5-4 and TRBJ1-2, with D uncertain. Germline loops: CDR1 SGHNT, CDR2 YYREEE (reference sequence). The V end lost 0 bases, the J end lost 3 bases, and 12 bases lay between the germline ends. CDR3 length equals 15 residues. The CDR3 DNA reads as TGTGCCAGCAGCTTGGACCTACAGAGAGACTATGGCTACACCTTC. As protein: CASSLDLQRDYGYTF.

The gene calls are TRBV6-5 and TRBJ2-1; 8 bases fit TRBD2. Germline V gene lookup returns CDR1 MNHEY and CDR2 SVGAGI. The CDR3 is 15 amino acids. Trimming removed 2 bases from V and 5 bases from J; junction bases left unmatched: 5. The CDR3 protein is CASSYRGLEDNEQFF. CDR3 DNA sequence: TGTGCCAGCAGTTACAGGGGACTAGAAGACAATGAGCAGTTCTTC.